This TCR beta chain was obtained from a study of blood T cell repertoires in COVID-19. In the study overall: COVID-19 samples, acute and convalescent, were from the United States, Italy and Spain. T cells, B-cell-depleted T cells, or PBMCs provided the cDNA or gDNA that served as material.

As handled by the study authors: Estimated nucleated cell counts came from reference gene primer amplification. Assay used: immunoSEQ multiplex PCR; TCRdb lists only in-frame clones, some missing. V, J and clone size reflect that table, while D and trimming were determined from the DNA. The sample has approximately 230,000 clones; about 86% are singletons. This clone occurred once. Sequenced material: peripheral blood. The TCR originated in a man older than 75 with acute or convalescent COVID-19.

CDR3 nucleotide sequence: TGCGCCAGCAGCCAATCCAGGGGTGGCGGGGGGGCCGATACGCAGTATTTT. Translated: CASSQSRGGGGADTQYF. The chain recombines TRBV4-1 with TRBJ2-3, with 9 nucleotides matching TRBD2. The ends lost 2 bases at V and 6 bases at J; junction bases unmatched: 12. Germline CDR1 and CDR2: MGHRA and YSYEKL. This CDR3 is built from 17 residues.